The rows below give T cell receptor beta chains drawn from one sample of a study of metastatic and nonmetastatic thyroid tumors. MiXCR re-clonotyped the PCR reads for TCRdb. The sample carries tens of thousands of clones, 3.5% to 4.5% recorded once. Sequencing input: blood. These receptors all stem from a female donor with papillary thyroid cancer or a benign thyroid nodule (not recorded which). Some clones in this sample may be carry-over from other donors' samples. Both conserved end residues are part of each CDR3. D genes are given only for firm matches. Only part of the rows carry a size: once, few, many, or a class if the clone is expanded.

clone_size,v_call,cdr3_length,d_call,j_call,cdr3_nt,cdr3_aa
many,TRBV6-1,15,TRBD1,TRBJ1-2,TGTGCCAGCAGTCACCGGGACAGTCCTCACTATGGCTACACCTTC,CASSHRDSPHYGYTF
few,TRBV29-1,17,TRBD1,TRBJ1-2,TGCAGCGTTGAAGGCCCAGATGACAGGGGGGGCTTCTATGGCTACACCTTC,CSVEGPDDRGGFYGYTF
many,TRBV4-1,14,.,TRBJ2-7,TGCGCCAGCAGCCAAGGGCCCGACAGCTACGAGCAGTACTTC,CASSQGPDSYEQYF
.,TRBV24-1,11,.,TRBJ1-2,TGTGCCACCAGTACAGATGAGGGCTACACCTTC,CATSTDEGYTF
.,TRBV14,16,.,TRBJ2-7,TGTGCCAGCAGCCTGAGGGTTTGGTCAGGGGCGTCTGAGCAGTACTTC,CASSLRVWSGASEQYF
few,TRBV7-7,14,TRBD1,TRBJ2-3,TGTGCTAGCAGCCCCTTGGGACAGGCAGATACGCAGTATTTT,CASSPLGQADTQYF
few,TRBV11-2,14,.,TRBJ2-7,TGTGCCAGCAGAGGGACTGCCCTACCCTACGAGCAGTACTTC,CASRGTALPYEQYF
many,TRBV2,13,.,TRBJ2-2,TGTGCCAGCGCAGAGGGGTCGATCGGGGAGCTGTTTTTT,CASAEGSIGELFF
many,TRBV7-2,14,.,TRBJ2-7,TGTGCCAGCAGCGTCTACAGGGAGTCCTACGAGCAGTACTTC,CASSVYRESYEQYF
few,TRBV7-2,13,.,TRBJ2-1,TGTGCCAGCAGCCTTGGACCATGGCAGGAGCAGTTCTTC,CASSLGPWQEQFF
few,TRBV6-9,12,.,TRBJ2-3,TGTGCCAGCAGTTACTTCGGCCCTCCGCAGTATTTT,CASSYFGPPQYF
few,TRBV7-3,16,.,TRBJ2-2,TGTGCCAGCAGCCCTCGCAGTAGCGGAAACGCCGGGGAGCTGATTTTT,CASSPRSSGNAGELIF
.,TRBV15,13,.,TRBJ1-4,TGTGCCACCAGCAGAAAGTGTCGGGAAAAACTGTTTTTT,CATSRKCREKLFF
few,TRBV6-2/TRBV6-3,16,.,TRBJ2-3,TGTGCCAGCAGTCCCCTTCGCAGGAGTAGGACAGATACGCAGTATTTT,CASSPLRRSRTDTQYF
many,TRBV18,13,.,TRBJ2-1,TGTGCCAGCTCGCGGGACCACTACAATGAGCAGTTCTTC,CASSRDHYNEQFF
few,TRBV6-1,13,TRBD1,TRBJ1-5,TGTGCCAGCAGTGGGGACAGGGATCAGCCCCAGCATTTT,CASSGDRDQPQHF
.,TRBV5-1,15,.,TRBJ1-1,TGCGCCAACAGCTTGGGATCTCGGGGCCACACTGAAGCTTTCTTT,CANSLGSRGHTEAFF
few,TRBV2,15,.,TRBJ1-3,TGTGCCAGCACCATACGGGGGGACTCTGGAAACACCATATATTTT,CASTIRGDSGNTIYF
medium-sized,TRBV28,13,.,TRBJ1-2,TGTGCCAGCAGTTTGATAGGCAGGGACGGCTACACCTTC,CASSLIGRDGYTF
.,TRBV27,14,.,TRBJ2-3,TGTGCCAGCAGTCCCTTAGGTGGTGCAGATACGCAGTATTTT,CASSPLGGADTQYF
.,TRBV6-1,13,TRBD1,TRBJ2-7,TGTGCCAGCAGTGAAAGAACAGGGGCTGAGCAGTACTTC,CASSERTGAEQYF
medium-sized,TRBV6-1,13,.,TRBJ2-7,TGTGCCAGCAGTGTCGGACCATCCTACGAGCAGTACTTC,CASSVGPSYEQYF
many,TRBV12-3/TRBV12-4,13,.,TRBJ2-7,TGTGCCAGCAGTTATAGGGGGTTAGACGAGCAGTACTTC,CASSYRGLDEQYF
few,TRBV6-2/TRBV6-3,13,.,TRBJ2-2,TGTGCCAGCAGCTGGAGAAGTGGCGGGGAGCTGTTTTTT,CASSWRSGGELFF
many,TRBV28,15,.,TRBJ2-2,TGTGCCAGCACCCCTCGGGGCAGGGAAACCGGGGAGCTGTTTTTT,CASTPRGRETGELFF
few,TRBV5-1,15,TRBD1,TRBJ1-6,TGCGCCAGCAGCTCCCTTGACAGGGGGAGTTCACCCCTCCACTTT,CASSSLDRGSSPLHF
many,TRBV20-1,16,TRBD2,TRBJ2-1,TGCAGTGCTAGACCCCTAGCGGGTAGCTCCTACAATGAGCAGTTCTTC,CSARPLAGSSYNEQFF
few,TRBV7-9,14,.,TRBJ2-3,TGTGCCAGCAGCTTATCCCGGAGCACAGATACGCAGTATTTT,CASSLSRSTDTQYF
.,TRBV7-2,15,.,TRBJ1-4,TGTGCCAGCAGCTCCCATTCATCAACTAATGAAAAACTGTTTTTT,CASSSHSSTNEKLFF
many,TRBV11-2,15,TRBD1,TRBJ2-5,TGTGCCAGCAGCTTTGGGACAGCTGGACAAGAGACCCAGTACTTC,CASSFGTAGQETQYF
many,TRBV20-1,17,TRBD2,TRBJ2-1,TGCAGTGCTAGAGATGGGGGCGGGAGGGCCTTCTACAATGAGCAGTTCTTC,CSARDGGGRAFYNEQFF
many,TRBV12-3/TRBV12-4,14,.,TRBJ2-5,TGTGCCAGCAGTCATTGGGACTTTTCGGAGACCCAGTACTTC,CASSHWDFSETQYF
many,TRBV20-1,11,.,TRBJ2-3,TGCAGTGCGTTAGCGTCAGATACGCAGTATTTT,CSALASDTQYF
few,TRBV27,15,TRBD2,TRBJ2-7,TGTGCCAGCAGTTCCGGACTAGCGCAAGCTTCGGAGCAGTACTTC,CASSSGLAQASEQYF
many,TRBV29-1,14,TRBD2,TRBJ2-1,TGCAGCGTTGTGGCGACTAGCGGTTACAATGAGCAGTTCTTC,CSVVATSGYNEQFF
.,TRBV30,16,TRBD2,TRBJ2-5,TGTGCCTGGAGTGCGGGACTAGCGGGAGATGAGGAGACCCAGTACTTC,CAWSAGLAGDEETQYF
.,TRBV6-1,16,.,TRBJ1-6,TGTGCCAGCAGTCTCTACGGAGAGGGGAGGAATTCACCCCTCCACTTT,CASSLYGEGRNSPLHF
.,TRBV28,16,.,TRBJ1-5,TGTGCCAGCAGTTACCGCAGGGTGCGGGGCAATCAGCCCCAGCATTTT,CASSYRRVRGNQPQHF
many,TRBV10-3,12,.,TRBJ2-7,TGTGCCATCAGTGAGTCAGATTACGAGCAGTACTTC,CAISESDYEQYF
.,TRBV7-2,17,.,TRBJ2-7,TGTGCCAGCAGCTCTGGAGACCGGACGGGAATCTCCTACGAGCAGTACTTC,CASSSGDRTGISYEQYF
many,TRBV10-3,17,.,TRBJ2-3,TGTGCCATCAGTGAGCGATCCCTGCTGGGAGGCGGAGATACGCAGTATTTT,CAISERSLLGGGDTQYF
many,TRBV5-1,15,TRBD2,TRBJ2-1,TGCGCCAGCAGCTTCATACTAGCGGGAGAAGGTGAGCAGTTCTTC,CASSFILAGEGEQFF
few,TRBV12-3/TRBV12-4,14,TRBD2,TRBJ2-1,TGTGCCAGCAGTCATAGCGGGAGCCCCCATGAGCAGTTCTTC,CASSHSGSPHEQFF
few,TRBV28,14,TRBD1,TRBJ1-4,TGTGCCAGCAGGTACCGGGACAGAAATGAAAAACTGTTTTTT,CASRYRDRNEKLFF
many,TRBV5-1,15,.,TRBJ1-1,TGCGCCAGCAGCTTGGAAGGCAGGATTGTACGTGAAGCTTTCTTT,CASSLEGRIVREAFF
few,TRBV7-6,15,TRBD1,TRBJ2-1,TGTGCCAGCAGGCCCGGGACAGGCCTCTACAATGAGCAGTTCTTC,CASRPGTGLYNEQFF
.,TRBV19,14,.,TRBJ1-5,TGTGCCAGTAGGGATCATAATAGCAATCAGCCCCAGCATTTT,CASRDHNSNQPQHF
few,TRBV6-2/TRBV6-3,15,.,TRBJ1-2,TGTGCCAGCAGTGTCTCCGGGACGGGTAACTATGGCTACACCTTC,CASSVSGTGNYGYTF
many,TRBV28,13,.,TRBJ1-2,TGTGCCAGCAGTCCCCGAGGGCAGGATGGCTACACCTTC,CASSPRGQDGYTF
many,TRBV12-3/TRBV12-4,15,.,TRBJ1-1,TGTGCCAGCAGTTTTCGAGCGGGGGCAAGGACTGAAGCTTTCTTT,CASSFRAGARTEAFF
medium-sized,TRBV27,15,TRBD2,TRBJ2-7,TGTGCCAGCAGTCCCATAGCGGGAGGGTACTACGAGCAGTACTTC,CASSPIAGGYYEQYF